A single T cell receptor beta chain is shown here with its context. Its specificity is not known. Profiled with immunoSEQ multiplex PCR; TCRdb holds only in-frame clones, not every one. The sample yields about 130,000 clones, roughly four fifths seen once. This entry is derived from a study of radiation and T cells in renal cell carcinoma. For the study at large: Nephrectomy followed 15 Gy stereotactic body radiation by 4 weeks. Broader study findings: From baseline, blood top tumor clonotypes peaked at 2 weeks post-radiation.

CDR1 is SGHRS, CDR2 YFSETQ, per germline. The CDR3 is 14 residues long. V dropped 0 bases and J dropped 1 base, with 7 bases sitting between them. The time point was: blood 2 weeks post-SBRT. The treatment denotes: 15 Gy SBRT to primary tumor, nephrectomy 4 weeks later. This renal cell carcinoma was of the clear cell type. This receptor was obtained from a middle-aged man with renal cell carcinoma. Sequenced here: blood, sampled from a patient whose treatment included radiotherapy and nephrectomy. The chain combines TRBV5-1 with TRBJ1-2; D call uncertain. CDR3 in DNA: TGCGCCAGCAGCTTGGTCAACCTTAACTATGGCTACACCTTC. Residues: CASSLVNLNYGYTF.